This TCR beta chain comes out of a study of shared clonotypes between healthy human individuals. Findings of the study overall: Larger estimated richness was generally seen in naive subsets than in memory subsets.

V lost 5 bases and J 0 bases, leaving 23 bases between the germline ends. Germline V gene lookup returns CDR1 SGHVS and CDR2 FNYEAQ. The CDR3 is made up of 19 amino acids. About this clone itself: Antigen unknown.

The assay was immunoSEQ multiplex PCR, and TCRdb's table has in-frame clones only and misses some. This table holds approximately 1.9 million clones, just over 90% found once. CD8 cells regarded as naive lacked CD45RO, were positively chosen for CCR7, and omitted terminally differentiated effector memory CD45RA+ cells. All donors were healthy HIV-negative adults lacking recent acute infections or vaccinations. The rearrangement uses TRBV7-6 and TRBJ2-1; D might be TRBD2 (6 bases). This clonotype was sampled from a man between 18 and 29 years old in good health. Some clones in this sample may be carry-over from other donors' samples. Sequencing was done on a sample of naive CD8+ T cells from PBMCs. In nucleotides, the CDR3 is TGTGCCAGCAGCCAGGCGGCGGGAACTTATGACAGCTCCTACAATGAGCAGTTCTTC. Protein: CASSQAAGTYDSSYNEQFF. Filled out from reference TRBV7-6 and TRBJ2-1, the complete variable domain reads GAGVSQSPRYKVTKRGQDVALRCDPISGHVSLYWYRQALGQGPEFLTYFNYEAQQDKSGLPNDRFSAERPEGSISTLTIQRTEQRDSAMYRCASSQAAGTYDSSYNEQFFGPGTRLTVL.